This T cell receptor (beta chain) was retrieved from a study of T cell responses to AZD1222 COVID-19 vaccine. General observations from the study: Unmutated regions of variants are reportedly targeted by nearly half of spike-specific TCRs.

Trimming stripped 1 base from V and 4 bases from J, with 13 bases between. CDR3 size: 15 residues. CDR1 SGHDN and CDR2 FVKESK come from the germline V gene. A word on this clone: Its matching antigen is unknown.

Produced via immunoSEQ multiplex PCR; TCRdb's table is partial and in-frame only. The table has some 130,000 clones, more than 75% seen once. Analyses pooled second doses at about 4 or about 12 weeks. This chain joins TRBV14 and TRBJ1-2, with D perhaps TRBD1 (6 bases). The sample here was peripheral blood, taken 28 days after the second AZD1222 dose. This TCR derives from an adult who received the AZD1222 COVID-19 vaccine. This chain's CDR3 is CASSQGKAGAYGYTF. The CDR3 coding sequence is TGTGCCAGCAGCCAAGGGAAGGCAGGGGCCTATGGCTACACCTTC.